These T cell receptor beta chains were read from a single sample in a study of cytomegalovirus exposure and HLA in healthy donors. TCRdb keeps only in-frame clones here, not all; method: immunoSEQ multiplex PCR. This sample has about 230,000 clones, with about 85% found just once. The sequenced sample was PBMCs. The receptors shown here come from a human donor in good health. The CDR3 runs from the conserved cysteine through the conserved F or W. A D gene is named only where the DNA matches it firmly. The size field is filled for only some rows; it gives once, few, many or a size class.

CDR3nt: TGTGCCAGCCAAGGACTAGCGGGCGGGGAGACCCAGTACTTC
CDR3aa: CASQGLAGGETQYF
abundance: once
j_gene: TRBJ2-5
d_gene: TRBD2
len: 14
v_gene: TRBV6-1

CDR3nt: TGTGCCAGCAGTCAAGGACAGGGTGGTAATAGTGGCTACACCTTC
CDR3aa: CASSQGQGGNSGYTF
abundance: -
j_gene: TRBJ1-2
d_gene: TRBD1
len: 15
v_gene: TRBV2

CDR3nt: TGCGCCAGTAAGCGGGAGTCAGACTCTGGGCAGTTCTTC
CDR3aa: CASKRESDSGQFF
abundance: -
j_gene: TRBJ2-1
d_gene: TRBD2
len: 13
v_gene: TRBV5-1

CDR3nt: TGTGCCAGCAGCCCCCGCCGGGACAGTAGCACAGATACGCAGTATTTT
CDR3aa: CASSPRRDSSTDTQYF
abundance: -
j_gene: TRBJ2-3
d_gene: TRBD1
len: 16
v_gene: TRBV5-8

CDR3nt: TGCAGTGTGGGACAGGGTTTCGGGCAGTTCTTC
CDR3aa: CSVGQGFGQFF
abundance: once
j_gene: TRBJ2-1
d_gene: TRBD1
len: 11
v_gene: TRBV20-1

CDR3nt: TGTGCCAGCAGCCCCCCTCGGCTAGGGGACAATGGCTACACCTTC
CDR3aa: CASSPPRLGDNGYTF
abundance: -
j_gene: TRBJ1-2
d_gene: -
len: 15
v_gene: TRBV7-9

CDR3nt: TGTGCCAGCAGCCTGGGACTAGCGGGAGCCTACGAGCAGTACTTC
CDR3aa: CASSLGLAGAYEQYF
abundance: -
j_gene: TRBJ2-7
d_gene: TRBD2
len: 15
v_gene: TRBV5-8

CDR3nt: TGTGCCAGTGAGACTAGCTGGGTGCAGTTCTTC
CDR3aa: CASETSWVQFF
abundance: once
j_gene: TRBJ2-1
d_gene: TRBD2
len: 11
v_gene: TRBV25-1

CDR3nt: TGTGCCAGCAGCTCGCTAACTAGCCGATCCTACAATGAGCAGTTCTTC
CDR3aa: CASSSLTSRSYNEQFF
abundance: -
j_gene: TRBJ2-1
d_gene: -
len: 16
v_gene: TRBV5-8

CDR3nt: TGCGCCAGCAGTGCCCACCGGGACAGGGTTACGTATTTT
CDR3aa: CASSAHRDRVTYF
abundance: -
j_gene: TRBJ2-3
d_gene: TRBD1
len: 13
v_gene: TRBV10-1

CDR3nt: TGTGCCAGCTCCACCCGGGGGTGGTATAAGGAGTTGGGTAATGAAAAACTGTTTTTT
CDR3aa: CASSTRGWYKELGNEKLFF
abundance: -
j_gene: TRBJ1-4
d_gene: -
len: 19
v_gene: TRBV27

CDR3nt: TGCGCCAGCAGCGTGACGACAGGGGTGCGCGAGCAGTTCTTC
CDR3aa: CASSVTTGVREQFF
abundance: -
j_gene: TRBJ2-1
d_gene: TRBD1
len: 14
v_gene: TRBV5-1

CDR3nt: TGTGCCAGCAGTTTATCTGACTATGGCTACACCTTC
CDR3aa: CASSLSDYGYTF
abundance: -
j_gene: TRBJ1-2
d_gene: -
len: 12
v_gene: TRBV28

CDR3nt: TGTGCCAGCAACCTTGGGGGGGAGAGACACTATGGCTACACCTTC
CDR3aa: CASNLGGERHYGYTF
abundance: -
j_gene: TRBJ1-2
d_gene: -
len: 15
v_gene: TRBV28

CDR3nt: TGTGCCAGCAGCTTACGGGCGGCGGGCGGATTTTACGAGCAGTACTTC
CDR3aa: CASSLRAAGGFYEQYF
abundance: -
j_gene: TRBJ2-7
d_gene: -
len: 16
v_gene: TRBV7-8

CDR3nt: TGTGCCAGCAGTGGGGGACACACAGGCTATCAGCCCCAGCATTTT
CDR3aa: CASSGGHTGYQPQHF
abundance: -
j_gene: TRBJ1-5
d_gene: -
len: 15
v_gene: TRBV6-5

CDR3nt: TGTGCCAGCATCGAACACTCTTCGGCGGGAGTCAGCGAGCAGTACTTC
CDR3aa: CASIEHSSAGVSEQYF
abundance: -
j_gene: TRBJ2-7
d_gene: TRBD2
len: 16
v_gene: TRBV11-2

CDR3nt: TGTGCCACCATATCCGGGACAGGGGGCTTCGGTGAGCAGTTCTTC
CDR3aa: CATISGTGGFGEQFF
abundance: few
j_gene: TRBJ2-1
d_gene: TRBD1
len: 15
v_gene: TRBV15

CDR3nt: TGTGCCAGCAGCTTTTTAGGGGTTTCGGACAGGGCGTACGAGCAGTACTTC
CDR3aa: CASSFLGVSDRAYEQYF
abundance: -
j_gene: TRBJ2-7
d_gene: TRBD1
len: 17
v_gene: TRBV5-6

CDR3nt: TGTGCCAGCAGCGAAGGGACTAGGTACCACAATGAGCAGTTCTTC
CDR3aa: CASSEGTRYHNEQFF
abundance: -
j_gene: TRBJ2-1
d_gene: TRBD2
len: 15
v_gene: TRBV6-6

CDR3nt: TGCGCCAGCAGCCAAAGATCGGGCGACAGATTGTACTTC
CDR3aa: CASSQRSGDRLYF
abundance: -
j_gene: TRBJ2-7
d_gene: -
len: 13
v_gene: TRBV4-3

CDR3nt: TGCGCCAGCTCAAAGGCCCTCCTAGCGGGAGAGGACGAGCAGTACTTC
CDR3aa: CASSKALLAGEDEQYF
abundance: -
j_gene: TRBJ2-7
d_gene: TRBD2
len: 16
v_gene: TRBV4-1

CDR3nt: TGCGCCAGCAGCCCCCCGGGACTAGCGGGGGCCACAGATACGCAGTATTTT
CDR3aa: CASSPPGLAGATDTQYF
abundance: once
j_gene: TRBJ2-3
d_gene: TRBD2
len: 17
v_gene: TRBV5-1

CDR3nt: TGTGCCAGCTCACCAGTTCTAGCGGCTCAAGAGACCCAGTACTTC
CDR3aa: CASSPVLAAQETQYF
abundance: -
j_gene: TRBJ2-5
d_gene: TRBD2
len: 15
v_gene: TRBV18

CDR3nt: TGCGCCAGCAGCCTCACTAGCGGAATCACCGGGGAGCTGTTTTTT
CDR3aa: CASSLTSGITGELFF
abundance: -
j_gene: TRBJ2-2
d_gene: TRBD2
len: 15
v_gene: TRBV5-1

CDR3nt: TGTGCCAGCAGCCAGGAATTAGGACTAGCGGGAGTGGTTGAGCAGTTCTTC
CDR3aa: CASSQELGLAGVVEQFF
abundance: -
j_gene: TRBJ2-1
d_gene: TRBD2
len: 17
v_gene: TRBV4-2

CDR3nt: TGCGCCAGCAGCCCCCTAGCCAGAAGCACAGATACGCAGTATTTT
CDR3aa: CASSPLARSTDTQYF
abundance: -
j_gene: TRBJ2-3
d_gene: -
len: 15
v_gene: TRBV5-1

CDR3nt: TGTGCCAGCAGAAGTGGGCCGGGACAGGGGAGCTACGAGCAGTACTTC
CDR3aa: CASRSGPGQGSYEQYF
abundance: -
j_gene: TRBJ2-7
d_gene: TRBD1
len: 16
v_gene: TRBV2

CDR3nt: TGTGCCAGCAGTTTATGGGCCAGATCCTACGAGCAGTACTTC
CDR3aa: CASSLWARSYEQYF
abundance: -
j_gene: TRBJ2-7
d_gene: -
len: 14
v_gene: TRBV27

CDR3nt: TGTGCCACCAGCAGAAGACAGGGGCCCTACGAGCAGTACTTC
CDR3aa: CATSRRQGPYEQYF
abundance: -
j_gene: TRBJ2-7
d_gene: TRBD1
len: 14
v_gene: TRBV15

CDR3nt: TGTGCCAGCAGCGGACTAGCGGGGGACCTCTCCCTCTACGAGCAGTACTTC
CDR3aa: CASSGLAGDLSLYEQYF
abundance: -
j_gene: TRBJ2-7
d_gene: TRBD2
len: 17
v_gene: TRBV13

CDR3nt: TGTGCCAGCAGCTCCGCGTGGAGGGAGTTCTATGGCTACACCTTC
CDR3aa: CASSSAWREFYGYTF
abundance: few
j_gene: TRBJ1-2
d_gene: -
len: 15
v_gene: TRBV5-4